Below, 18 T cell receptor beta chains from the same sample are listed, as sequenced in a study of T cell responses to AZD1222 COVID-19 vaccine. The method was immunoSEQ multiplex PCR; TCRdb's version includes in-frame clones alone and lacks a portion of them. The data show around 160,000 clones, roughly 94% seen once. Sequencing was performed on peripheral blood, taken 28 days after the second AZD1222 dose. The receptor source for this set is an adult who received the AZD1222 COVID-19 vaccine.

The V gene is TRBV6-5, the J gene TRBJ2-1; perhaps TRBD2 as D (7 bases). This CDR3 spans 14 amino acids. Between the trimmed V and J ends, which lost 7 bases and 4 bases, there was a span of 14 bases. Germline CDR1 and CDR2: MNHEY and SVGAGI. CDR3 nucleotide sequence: TGTGCCAGCACCCGGGGAGGGGGATACAATGAGCAGTTCTTC. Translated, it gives CASTRGGGYNEQFF.

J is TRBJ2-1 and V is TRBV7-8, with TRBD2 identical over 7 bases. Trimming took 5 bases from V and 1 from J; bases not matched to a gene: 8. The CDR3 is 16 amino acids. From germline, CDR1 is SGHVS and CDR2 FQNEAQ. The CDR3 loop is CASSPRRTRSYNEQFF. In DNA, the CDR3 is TGTGCCAGCAGCCCGCGGCGGACTAGGTCCTACAATGAGCAGTTCTTC. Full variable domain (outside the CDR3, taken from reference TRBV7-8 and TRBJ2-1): GAGVSQSPRYKVAKRGQDVALRCDPISGHVSLFWYQQALGQGPEFLTYFQNEAQLDKSGLPSDRFFAERPEGSVSTLKIQRTQQEDSAVYLCASSPRRTRSYNEQFFGPGTRLTVL.

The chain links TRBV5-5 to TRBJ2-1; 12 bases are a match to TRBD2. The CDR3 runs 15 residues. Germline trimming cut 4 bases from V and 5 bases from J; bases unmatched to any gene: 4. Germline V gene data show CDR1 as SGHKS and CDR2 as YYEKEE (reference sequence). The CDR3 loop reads CASSASGRANNEQFF. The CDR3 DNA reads TGTGCCAGCAGCGCTAGCGGGAGGGCCAACAATGAGCAGTTCTTC.

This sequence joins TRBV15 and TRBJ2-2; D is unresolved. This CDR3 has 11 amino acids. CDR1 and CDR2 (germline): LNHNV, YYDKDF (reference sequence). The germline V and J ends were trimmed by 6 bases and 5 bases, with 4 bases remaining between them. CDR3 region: CATRTTGELFF. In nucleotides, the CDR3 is TGTGCCACCAGAACGACCGGGGAGCTGTTTTTT.

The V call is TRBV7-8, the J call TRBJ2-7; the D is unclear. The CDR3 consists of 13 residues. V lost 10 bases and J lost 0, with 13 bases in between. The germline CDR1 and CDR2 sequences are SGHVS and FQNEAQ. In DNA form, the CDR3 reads TGTGCCACCTCAGGCTCGAGCTCCTACGAGCAGTACTTC. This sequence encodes CATSGSSSYEQYF. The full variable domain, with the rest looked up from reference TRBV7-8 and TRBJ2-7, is GAGVSQSPRYKVAKRGQDVALRCDPISGHVSLFWYQQALGQGPEFLTYFQNEAQLDKSGLPSDRFFAERPEGSVSTLKIQRTQQEDSAVYLCATSGSSSYEQYFGPGTRLTVT.

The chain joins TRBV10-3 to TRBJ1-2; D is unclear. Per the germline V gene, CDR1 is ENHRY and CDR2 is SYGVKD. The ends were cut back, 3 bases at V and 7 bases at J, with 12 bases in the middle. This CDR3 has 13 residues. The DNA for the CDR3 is TGTGCCATCAGTGACGGAGCGTTTAGTGGCTACACCTTC. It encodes CAISDGAFSGYTF.

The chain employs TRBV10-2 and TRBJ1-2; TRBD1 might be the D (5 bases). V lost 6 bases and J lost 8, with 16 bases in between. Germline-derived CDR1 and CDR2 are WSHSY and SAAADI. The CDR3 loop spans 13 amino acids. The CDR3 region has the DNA TGCGCCAGCAGCCCCGGGACCCCCGGAGGCTACACCTTC. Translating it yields CASSPGTPGGYTF.

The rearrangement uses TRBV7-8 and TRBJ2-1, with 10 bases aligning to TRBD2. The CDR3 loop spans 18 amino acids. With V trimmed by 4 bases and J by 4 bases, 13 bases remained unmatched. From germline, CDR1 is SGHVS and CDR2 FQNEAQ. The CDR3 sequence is CASSSRDLAGVSYNEQFF. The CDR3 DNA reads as TGTGCCAGCAGCTCCCGGGATCTAGCGGGAGTTAGTTACAATGAGCAGTTCTTC.

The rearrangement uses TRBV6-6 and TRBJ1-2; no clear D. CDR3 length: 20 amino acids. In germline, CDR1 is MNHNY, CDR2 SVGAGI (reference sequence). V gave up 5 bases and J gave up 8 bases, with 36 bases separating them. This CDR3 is CASSPTPALRAEAAEGGYTF. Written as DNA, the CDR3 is TGTGCCAGCAGTCCTACACCAGCGTTAAGGGCAGAAGCCGCCGAAGGAGGCTACACCTTC.

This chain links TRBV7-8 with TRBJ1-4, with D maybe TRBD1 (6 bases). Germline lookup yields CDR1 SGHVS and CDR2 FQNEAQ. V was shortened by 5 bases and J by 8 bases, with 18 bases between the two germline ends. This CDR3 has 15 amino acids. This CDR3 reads CASSNIGGGREKLFF. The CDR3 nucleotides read TGTGCCAGCAGCAACATCGGCGGGGGCCGGGAAAAACTGTTTTTT. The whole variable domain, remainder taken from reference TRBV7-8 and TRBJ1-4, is GAGVSQSPRYKVAKRGQDVALRCDPISGHVSLFWYQQALGQGPEFLTYFQNEAQLDKSGLPSDRFFAERPEGSVSTLKIQRTQQEDSAVYLCASSNIGGGREKLFFGSGTQLSVL.

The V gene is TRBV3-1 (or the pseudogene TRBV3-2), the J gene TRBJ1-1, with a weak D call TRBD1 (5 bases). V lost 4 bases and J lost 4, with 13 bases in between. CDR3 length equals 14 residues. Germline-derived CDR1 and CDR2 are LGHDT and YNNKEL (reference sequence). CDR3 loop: CASSPGQGPTEAFF. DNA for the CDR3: TGTGCCAGCAGCCCCGGGCAGGGTCCCACTGAAGCTTTCTTT.

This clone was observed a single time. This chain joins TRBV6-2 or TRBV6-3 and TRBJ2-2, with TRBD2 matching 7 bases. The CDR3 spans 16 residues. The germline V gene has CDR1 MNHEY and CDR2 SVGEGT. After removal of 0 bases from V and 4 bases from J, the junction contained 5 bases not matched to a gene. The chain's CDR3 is CASSYSAGAITGELFF. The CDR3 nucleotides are TGTGCCAGCAGTTACTCGGCGGGAGCGATCACCGGGGAGCTGTTTTTT.

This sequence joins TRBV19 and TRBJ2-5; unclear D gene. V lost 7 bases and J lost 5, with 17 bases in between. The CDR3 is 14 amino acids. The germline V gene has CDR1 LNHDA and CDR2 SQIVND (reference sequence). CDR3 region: CASTDGSTEETQYF. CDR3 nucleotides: TGTGCCAGTACCGACGGCTCGACGGAGGAGACCCAGTACTTC.

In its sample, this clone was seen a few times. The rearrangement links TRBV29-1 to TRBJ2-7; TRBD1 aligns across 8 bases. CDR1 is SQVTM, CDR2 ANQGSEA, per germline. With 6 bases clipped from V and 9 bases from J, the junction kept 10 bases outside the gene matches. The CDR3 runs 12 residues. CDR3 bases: TGCAGCGTGGAGATGACAGGGGATCTGCAGTACTTC. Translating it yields CSVEMTGDLQYF.

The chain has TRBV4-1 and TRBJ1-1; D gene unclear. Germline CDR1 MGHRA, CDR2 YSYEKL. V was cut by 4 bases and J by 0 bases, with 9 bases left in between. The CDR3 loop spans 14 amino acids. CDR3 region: CASSLTTVNTEAFF. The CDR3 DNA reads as TGCGCCAGCAGCCTCACGACGGTGAACACTGAAGCTTTCTTT.

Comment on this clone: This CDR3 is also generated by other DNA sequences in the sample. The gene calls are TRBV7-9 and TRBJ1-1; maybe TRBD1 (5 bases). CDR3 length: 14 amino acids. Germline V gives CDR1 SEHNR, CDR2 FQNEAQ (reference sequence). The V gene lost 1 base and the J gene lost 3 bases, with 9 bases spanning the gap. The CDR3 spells CASSLVGGDTEAFF. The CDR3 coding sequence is TGTGCCAGCAGCTTAGTCGGGGGAGACACTGAAGCTTTCTTT. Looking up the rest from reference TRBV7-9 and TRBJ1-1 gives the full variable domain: DTGVSQNPRHKITKRGQNVTFRCDPISEHNRLYWYRQTLGQGPEFLTYFQNEAQLEKSRLLSDRFSAERPKGSFSTLEIQRTEQGDSAMYLCASSLVGGDTEAFFGQGTRLTVV.

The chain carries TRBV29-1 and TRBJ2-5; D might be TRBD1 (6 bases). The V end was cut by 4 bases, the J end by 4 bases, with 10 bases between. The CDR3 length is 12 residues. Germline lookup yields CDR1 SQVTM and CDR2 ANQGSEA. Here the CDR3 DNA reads TGCAGCGTTGGGGGGCAGGGAGAGACCCAGTACTTC. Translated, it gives CSVGGQGETQYF.

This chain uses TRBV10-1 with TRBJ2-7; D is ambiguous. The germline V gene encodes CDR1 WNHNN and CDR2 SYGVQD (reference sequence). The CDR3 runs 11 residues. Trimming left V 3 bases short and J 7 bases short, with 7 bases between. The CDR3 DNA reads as TGCGCCAGCAGTGACGTGGGGGAGCAGTACTTC. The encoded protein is CASSDVGEQYF.